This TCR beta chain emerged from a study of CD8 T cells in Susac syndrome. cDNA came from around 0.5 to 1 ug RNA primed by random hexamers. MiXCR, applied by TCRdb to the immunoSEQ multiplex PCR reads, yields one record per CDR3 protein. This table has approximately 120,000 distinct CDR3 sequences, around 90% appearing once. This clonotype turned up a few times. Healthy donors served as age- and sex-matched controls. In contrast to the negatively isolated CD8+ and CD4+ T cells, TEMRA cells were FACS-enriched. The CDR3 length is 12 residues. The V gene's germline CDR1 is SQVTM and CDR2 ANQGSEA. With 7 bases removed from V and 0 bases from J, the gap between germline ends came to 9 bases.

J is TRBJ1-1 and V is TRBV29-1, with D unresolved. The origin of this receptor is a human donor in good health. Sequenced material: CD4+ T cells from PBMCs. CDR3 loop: CSGGGMNTEAFF. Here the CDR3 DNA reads TGCAGCGGCGGAGGGATGAACACTGAAGCTTTCTTT.